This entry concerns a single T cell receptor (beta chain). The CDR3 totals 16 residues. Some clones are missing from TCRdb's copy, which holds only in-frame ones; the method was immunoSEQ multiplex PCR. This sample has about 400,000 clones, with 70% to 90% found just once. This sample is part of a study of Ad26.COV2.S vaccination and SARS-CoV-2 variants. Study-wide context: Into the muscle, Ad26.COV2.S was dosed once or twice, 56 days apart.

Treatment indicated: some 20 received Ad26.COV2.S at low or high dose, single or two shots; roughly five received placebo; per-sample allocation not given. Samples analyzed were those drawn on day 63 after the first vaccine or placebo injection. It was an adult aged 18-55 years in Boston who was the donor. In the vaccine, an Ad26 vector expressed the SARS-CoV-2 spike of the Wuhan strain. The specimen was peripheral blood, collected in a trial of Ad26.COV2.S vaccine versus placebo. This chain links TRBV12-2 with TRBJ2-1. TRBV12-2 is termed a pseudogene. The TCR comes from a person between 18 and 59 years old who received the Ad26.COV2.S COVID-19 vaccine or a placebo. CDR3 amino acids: CASRLAGARSYNEQFF. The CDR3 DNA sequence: TGTGCAAGTCGCTTAGCGGGCGCGAGGTCCTACAATGAGCAGTTCTTC.